This TCR beta chain was profiled in a study of blood T cell repertoires in COVID-19. This CDR3 is built from 13 residues. Trimming stripped 8 bases from V and 0 bases from J, with 10 bases between. The germline V gene encodes CDR1 MRHNA and CDR2 SNTAGT. Per the original methods: Cell counts per sample came from amplifying reference gene primers. Clones were read by immunoSEQ multiplex PCR, and TCRdb kept only the in-frame ones, dropping some. The V and J calls and clone size are taken from that table; D and trimming were inferred from the DNA. Of a few hundred thousand clones in the sample, 90% were seen once.

The sequence was collected from a man aged 25 to 40 who had been exposed to COVID-19. The chain carries TRBV6-4 and TRBJ1-2; D possibly corresponds to TRBD1 (6 bases). Input material: PBMCs or T cells enriched from blood (not recorded which). CDR3 in DNA: TGTGCCAGCCTAGGGACAACTAACTATGGCTACACCTTC. It is translated as CASLGTTNYGYTF.